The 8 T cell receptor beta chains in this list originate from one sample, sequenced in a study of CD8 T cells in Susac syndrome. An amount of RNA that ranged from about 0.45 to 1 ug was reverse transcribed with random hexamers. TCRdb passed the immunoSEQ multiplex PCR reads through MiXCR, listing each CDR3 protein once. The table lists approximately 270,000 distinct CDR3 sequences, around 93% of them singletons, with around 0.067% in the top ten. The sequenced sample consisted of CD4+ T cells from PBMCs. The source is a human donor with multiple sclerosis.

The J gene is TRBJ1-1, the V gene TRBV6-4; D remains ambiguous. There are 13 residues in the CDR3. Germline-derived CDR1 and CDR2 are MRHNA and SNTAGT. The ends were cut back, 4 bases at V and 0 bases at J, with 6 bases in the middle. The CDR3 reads CASSALMNTEAFF. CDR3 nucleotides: TGTGCCAGCAGTGCCTTAATGAACACTGAAGCTTTCTTT.

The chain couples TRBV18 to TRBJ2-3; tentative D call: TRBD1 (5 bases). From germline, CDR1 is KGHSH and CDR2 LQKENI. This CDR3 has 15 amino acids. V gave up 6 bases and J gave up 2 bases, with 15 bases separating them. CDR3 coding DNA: TGTGCCAGCTCCAGGGAACGAACTTACACAGATACGCAGTATTTT. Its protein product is CASSRERTYTDTQYF. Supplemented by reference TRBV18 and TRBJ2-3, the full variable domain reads NAGVMQNPRHLVRRRGQEARLRCSPMKGHSHVYWYRQLPEEGLKFMVYLQKENIIDESGMPKERFSAEFPKEGPSILRIQQVVRGDSAAYFCASSRERTYTDTQYFGPGTRLTVL.

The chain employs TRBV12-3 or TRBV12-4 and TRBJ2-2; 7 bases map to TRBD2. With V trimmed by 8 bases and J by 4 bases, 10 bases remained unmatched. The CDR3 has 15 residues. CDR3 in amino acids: CASLWGGDATGELFF. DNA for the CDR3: TGTGCCAGCCTTTGGGGAGGGGATGCCACCGGGGAGCTGTTTTTT.

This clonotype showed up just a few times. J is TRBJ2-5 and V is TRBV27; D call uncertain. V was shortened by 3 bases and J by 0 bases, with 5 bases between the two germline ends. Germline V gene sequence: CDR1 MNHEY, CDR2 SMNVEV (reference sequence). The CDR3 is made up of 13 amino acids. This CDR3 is CASSLADQETQYF. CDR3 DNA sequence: TGTGCCAGCAGTTTGGCGGACCAAGAGACCCAGTACTTC.

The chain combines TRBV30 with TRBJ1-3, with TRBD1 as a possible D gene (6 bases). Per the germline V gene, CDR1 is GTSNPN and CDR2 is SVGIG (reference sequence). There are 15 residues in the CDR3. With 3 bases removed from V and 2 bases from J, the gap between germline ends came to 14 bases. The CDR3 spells CAWRLTGSAGNTIYF. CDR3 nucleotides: TGTGCCTGGAGGCTGACAGGATCTGCTGGAAACACCATATATTTT.

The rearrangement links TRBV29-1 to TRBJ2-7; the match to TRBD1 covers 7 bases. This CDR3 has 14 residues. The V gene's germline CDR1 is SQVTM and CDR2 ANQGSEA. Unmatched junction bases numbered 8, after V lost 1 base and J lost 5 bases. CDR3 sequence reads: CSVEGVDRRNEQYF. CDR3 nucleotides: TGCAGCGTTGAAGGGGTGGACAGGAGGAACGAGCAGTACTTC.

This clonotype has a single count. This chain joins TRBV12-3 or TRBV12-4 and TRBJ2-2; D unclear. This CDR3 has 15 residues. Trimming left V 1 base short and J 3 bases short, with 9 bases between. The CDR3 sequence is CASSLVQAHTGELFF. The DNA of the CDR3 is TGTGCCAGCAGTTTAGTGCAGGCGCACACCGGGGAGCTGTTTTTT.

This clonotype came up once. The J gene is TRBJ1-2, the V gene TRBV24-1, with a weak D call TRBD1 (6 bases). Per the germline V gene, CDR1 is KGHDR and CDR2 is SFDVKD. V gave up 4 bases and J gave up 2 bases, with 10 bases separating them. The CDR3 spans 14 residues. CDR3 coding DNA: TGTGCCACCAGTGAAGGCAGGGGAAACTATGGCTACACCTTC. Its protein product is CATSEGRGNYGYTF.